These 15 T cell receptor beta chains were all obtained from the same sample, sequenced in a study of post-analysis software for immune sequencing data. These receptors are not linked to any known antigen. Prepared TCR beta cDNA libraries contained unique molecular identifiers. TCRdb re-analysed the PCR reads in MiXCR, keeping a single row per CDR3 protein. The sample lists roughly 870,000 distinct CDR3 sequences; approximately 57% were seen once. Study-wide results and caveats: Controls showed lower frequencies than patients for a handful of TRBV segments, and TRBV5-6, TRBV5-1 and TRBV20-1 were among these.

Input material: blood. These receptors were obtained from a girl aged 5-17 years with multiple sclerosis.

The chain employs TRBV2 and TRBJ1-4; the D gene is possibly TRBD1 (6 bases). CDR1 and CDR2 from the germline V gene are SNHLY and FYNNEI. The CDR3 runs 15 residues. V gave up 6 bases and J gave up 0 bases, with 11 bases separating them. In DNA form, the CDR3 reads TGTGCCAGCAGGGAACAGGGAGCAACTAATGAAAAACTGTTTTTT. Its protein product is CASREQGATNEKLFF.

The V gene is TRBV6-5, the J gene TRBJ2-5, with 9 positions matching TRBD2. Germline V lookup: CDR1 MNHEY, CDR2 SVGAGI. V was clipped by 5 bases and J by 11 bases; unmatched bases: 15. The CDR3 totals 15 residues. The CDR3, as DNA: TGTGCCAGCAGTGGCGGGACTAGCTTTTACAATGAACAGTACTTC. The encoded protein is CASSGGTSFYNEQYF.

This clonotype was counted once. This chain uses TRBV7-8 with TRBJ1-6; D not resolved. V dropped 5 bases and J dropped 9 bases, with 17 bases sitting between them. This CDR3 region has 15 residues. Germline loops: CDR1 SGHVS, CDR2 FQNEAQ. In DNA form, the CDR3 reads TGTGCCAGCAGCCCTAACCGACCACCGGGTTCACCCCTCCACTTT. This codes for CASSPNRPPGSPLHF.

V and J are TRBV7-3 and TRBJ2-7; the D is unclear. This CDR3 spans 14 amino acids. The ends were cut back, 1 base at V and 0 bases at J, with 7 bases in the middle. The V gene's germline CDR1 is SGHTA and CDR2 FQGTGA. This CDR3 reads CASSLRKASYEQYF. The CDR3 DNA reads TGTGCCAGCAGCTTAAGAAAAGCCTCCTACGAGCAGTACTTC. The full variable domain, in which reference TRBV7-3 and TRBJ2-7 provide the parts outside the CDR3, is GAGVSQTPSNKVTEKGKYVELRCDPISGHTALYWYRQSLGQGPEFLIYFQGTGAADDSGLPNDRFFAVRPEGSVSTLKIQRTERGDSAVYLCASSLRKASYEQYFGPGTRLTVT.

The chain links TRBV20-1 to TRBJ2-5, with TRBD1 matching over 8 bases. Germline V CDR1 and CDR2: DFQATT, SNEGSKA (reference sequence). The CDR3 is 15 amino acids. Trimming at V came to 5 bases and at J to 5 bases, leaving 13 bases not matched to a gene. This CDR3 is CSAGASTGGWETQYF. The CDR3 coding sequence is TGCAGTGCTGGAGCCTCAACAGGGGGTTGGGAGACCCAGTACTTC.

V usage is TRBV6-5 and J usage is TRBJ2-7; 10 nucleotides line up with TRBD1. The germline V gene encodes CDR1 MNHEY and CDR2 SVGAGI. This CDR3 is built from 15 residues. Trimming cost V 4 bases and J 0 bases; bases outside gene matches: 3. The CDR3 protein is CASSSGQGDSYEQYF. CDR3 DNA sequence: TGTGCCAGCAGTTCTGGACAGGGGGACTCCTACGAGCAGTACTTC.

The rearrangement joins TRBV20-1 to TRBJ2-3; weak D call: TRBD2 (6 bases). The CDR3 covers 14 residues. From germline, CDR1 is DFQATT and CDR2 SNEGSKA (reference sequence). The V gene lost 5 bases and the J gene lost 0 bases, with 12 bases spanning the gap. The CDR3 reads CSADRDLSTDTQYF. CDR3 coding DNA: TGCAGTGCTGACCGGGACTTAAGCACAGATACGCAGTATTTT.

The CDR3 DNA follows: TGTGCCAGCAGCCTACAGTCGACTAGCGTTCCTAACAATGAGCAGTTCTTC. Translated, it gives CASSLQSTSVPNNEQFF. V and J are TRBV3-1 and TRBJ2-1; TRBD2 matches at 8 bases. Trimming removed 4 bases from V and 5 bases from J; junction bases left unmatched: 13. Germline assignment: CDR1 LGHDT and CDR2 YNNKEL (reference sequence). This CDR3 has 17 residues.

This clonotype occurred a few times. Here the CDR3 DNA reads TGTGCCAGCAATTTCAAGTCGGACAATGAGCAGTTCTTC. Its translation: CASNFKSDNEQFF. This chain joins TRBV12-3 or TRBV12-4 and TRBJ2-1; D not certain. V was cut by 7 bases and J by 5 bases, with 12 bases left in between. The CDR3 has 13 residues.

The CDR3 bases are TGCGCCAGCAGCCTTAACGTTGGTAGCGGGGGGGCAAAAGATACGCAGTATTTT. This sequence encodes CASSLNVGSGGAKDTQYF. The genes are TRBV5-1 and TRBJ2-3; TRBD2 matches 11 bases. The CDR3 has 18 residues. Germline V CDR1 and CDR2: SGHRS, YFSETQ. V was clipped by 4 bases and J by 5 bases; unmatched bases: 15. Full variable domain (missing parts from reference TRBV5-1 and TRBJ2-3): KAGVTQTPRYLIKTRGQQVTLSCSPISGHRSVSWYQQTPGQGLQFLFEYFSETQRNKGNFPGRFSGRQFSNSRSEMNVSTLELGDSALYLCASSLNVGSGGAKDTQYFGPGTRLTVL.

This chain uses TRBV15 with TRBJ1-3; the D is unclear. V was pared by 5 bases and J by 5 bases, with 13 bases between. Germline-derived CDR1 and CDR2 are LNHNV and YYDKDF (reference sequence). This CDR3 region has 14 residues. CDR3 DNA: TGTGCCACCAGCGAGATCGGGTTGCGAAACACCATATATTTT. It specifies CATSEIGLRNTIYF.

This clonotype was detected only a few times. The V gene is TRBV12-3 or TRBV12-4, the J gene TRBJ1-1, with D perhaps matching TRBD1 (6 bases). Trimming took 2 bases from V and 1 from J, leaving 26 bases between them. This CDR3 comprises 20 residues. The CDR3 sequence: CASSLINLRGGGTGNTEAFF. CDR3 nucleotide sequence: TGTGCCAGCAGTTTAATCAATCTGAGAGGTGGGGGCACGGGGAACACTGAAGCTTTCTTT.

The rearrangement uses TRBV18 and TRBJ2-3, with unresolved D. The CDR3 contains 14 residues. Germline V gives CDR1 KGHSH, CDR2 LQKENI. The germline V and J ends were trimmed by 2 bases and 6 bases, with 12 bases remaining between them. As DNA, the CDR3 is TGTGCCAGCTCACCAGACCCGTTGGTTGATACGCAGTATTTT. It is translated as CASSPDPLVDTQYF.

This chain joins TRBV6-2 or TRBV6-3 and TRBJ2-7; D may be TRBD1 (6 bases). The V gene lost 2 bases and the J gene lost 0 bases, with 11 bases spanning the gap. CDR1 is MNHEY, CDR2 SVGEGT, per germline. The CDR3 covers 15 residues. CDR3 region: CASSYGQGPSYEQYF. CDR3 DNA: TGTGCCAGCAGTTACGGGCAGGGGCCCTCCTACGAGCAGTACTTC.

The CDR3 DNA is TGTGCCAGCAGCACCCCGTCCGGGGTTGACACCGGGGAGCTGTTTTTT. It translates to CASSTPSGVDTGELFF. V gene TRBV5-5 combines with J gene TRBJ2-2, with D possibly being TRBD2 (5 bases). Germline CDR1 is SGHKS and CDR2 is YYEKEE (reference sequence). The CDR3 is made up of 16 amino acids. The V end was cut by 4 bases, the J end by 3 bases, with 16 bases between.